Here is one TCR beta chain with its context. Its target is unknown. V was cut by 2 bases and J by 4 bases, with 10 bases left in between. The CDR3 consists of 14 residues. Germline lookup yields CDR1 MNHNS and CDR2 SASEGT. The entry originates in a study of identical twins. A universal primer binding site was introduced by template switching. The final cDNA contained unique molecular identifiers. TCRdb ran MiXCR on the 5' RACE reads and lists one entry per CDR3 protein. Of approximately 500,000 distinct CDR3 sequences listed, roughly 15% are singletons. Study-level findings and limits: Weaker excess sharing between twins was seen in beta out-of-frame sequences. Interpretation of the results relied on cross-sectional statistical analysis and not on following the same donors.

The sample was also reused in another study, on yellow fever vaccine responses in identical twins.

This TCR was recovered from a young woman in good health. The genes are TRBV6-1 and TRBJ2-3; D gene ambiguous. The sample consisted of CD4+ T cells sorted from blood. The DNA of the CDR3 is TGTGCCAGCAGTGAAACCCGACCCGCAGATACGCAGTATTTT. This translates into CASSETRPADTQYF.